These 20 T cell receptor beta chains originate from one sample sequenced in a study of molecular identifiers for immune sequencing clone quantification. TCRdb ran MiXCR on the PCR reads and lists one entry per CDR3 protein. The repertoire holds about half a million distinct CDR3 sequences, with roughly a fifth as singletons. The sequenced material came from naive CD8+ T cells from blood, with Jurkat cell RNA spiked in. Subset given: FACS-sorted CD8+CD4-CCR7+CD45RA+ naive T cells. The source is a human donor in good health. Some libraries in this study had Jurkat cell RNA spiked in.

This clonotype was recorded a few times. The CDR3 DNA sequence: TGTGCCAGCAGTTCAAGAGGACAGGGTAGTTCACCCCTCCACTTT. This gives the protein CASSSRGQGSSPLHF. The chain uses TRBV28 and TRBJ1-6; TRBD1 aligns across 8 bases. This CDR3 has 15 amino acids. Germline lookup yields CDR1 MDHEN and CDR2 SYDVKM. Trimming removed 4 bases from V and 9 bases from J; junction bases left unmatched: 8. Together with reference TRBV28 and TRBJ1-6, the CDR3 gives the full variable domain: DVKVTQSSRYLVKRTGEKVFLECVQDMDHENMFWYRQDPGLGLRLIYFSYDVKMKEKGDIPEGYSVSREKKERFSLILESASTNQTSMYLCASSSRGQGSSPLHFGNGTRLTVT.

This clonotype was picked up many times. This rearrangement joins TRBV6-4 to TRBJ2-2; 9 bases are shared with TRBD2. Unmatched junction bases numbered 10, after V lost 11 bases and J lost 3 bases. The CDR3 length is 15 residues. Germline V gene data show CDR1 as MRHNA and CDR2 as SNTAGT. The CDR3 coding sequence is TGTGCCTCGCGAGCTAGCGGGATTCACACCGGGGAGCTGTTTTTT. As protein: CASRASGIHTGELFF.

This clonotype was detected only a few times. This rearrangement joins TRBV12-5 to TRBJ2-5; weak D call: TRBD1 (6 bases). The germline V gene has CDR1 LGHNT and CDR2 FRNRAP. The CDR3 is 16 amino acids. Deletions cut 5 bases from V and 0 bases from J, with 16 bases between. The CDR3 protein is CASGDGGRLYQETQYF. The CDR3 coding sequence is TGTGCTAGTGGTGATGGGGGCCGCCTGTACCAAGAGACCCAGTACTTC.

The gene calls are TRBV27 and TRBJ2-3; the D gene is possibly TRBD2 (6 bases). Per the germline V gene, CDR1 is MNHEY and CDR2 is SMNVEV (reference sequence). The CDR3 contains 17 residues. The V gene lost 3 bases and the J gene lost 3 bases, with 19 bases spanning the gap. The DNA for the CDR3 is TGTGCCAGCAGTTTCCTCCCCCGGCGGGCGGGGACAGATACGCAGTATTTT. Protein sequence: CASSFLPRRAGTDTQYF.

The V call is TRBV19, the J call TRBJ2-1; D call uncertain. This CDR3 contains 12 residues. The V end was cut by 8 bases, the J end by 10 bases, with 15 bases between. The germline CDR1 and CDR2 sequences are LNHDA and SQIVND (reference sequence). CDR3 coding DNA: TGTGCCAGTGGTACATCACCCTGGGAGCAGTTCTTC. It specifies CASGTSPWEQFF.

Comment on this clonotype: This could be a read error, since a much larger clone is one nucleotide away. The chain has TRBV4-3 and TRBJ1-1; 7 positions agree with TRBD1. There are 15 residues in the CDR3. CDR1 LGHNA and CDR2 YSLEER come from the germline V gene. V dropped 0 bases and J dropped 3; count of bases not matched to a gene: 4. The CDR3 region is CASSQDPDRDTEAFF. DNA of the CDR3: TGCGCCAGCAGCCAAGACCCTGACAGGGACACTGAAGCTTTCTTT.

For this clonotype: One end of the junction fails to match germline, which may point to a read error. The rearrangement uses TRBV11-3 and TRBJ2-3; D is undetermined. Germline loops: CDR1 SGHNT, CDR2 YENEEA. This CDR3 comprises 15 residues. The CDR3, as DNA: TGTGCCAGCAGCCCGCAGACTGGTCTCACAGATACGCAGTACTTT. Encoded protein: CASSPQTGLTDTQYF.

This clonotype was counted between two and nine times. The chain employs TRBV12-3 or TRBV12-4 and TRBJ1-2; 7 nucleotides match TRBD1. J lost 3 bases, V lost 5 bases, and 15 bases had no gene match. This CDR3 spans 17 amino acids. The CDR3 is CASSPFFLGQADYGYTF. CDR3 bases: TGTGCCAGCAGTCCTTTCTTCCTAGGACAGGCAGACTATGGCTACACCTTC.

This clonotype was counted a few times. The gene calls are TRBV6-5 and TRBJ2-1; D may be TRBD1 (6 bases). The germline V and J ends were trimmed by 3 bases and 7 bases, with 16 bases remaining between them. Germline CDR1 MNHEY, CDR2 SVGAGI. CDR3 length: 15 amino acids. CDR3 bases: TGTGCCAGCAGTTATTCACTACAGGGACCGAATGAGCAGTTCTTC. Translation: CASSYSLQGPNEQFF.

This chain connects TRBV12-3 or TRBV12-4 to TRBJ2-2; a weak D match, TRBD1 (5 bases). The CDR3 sequence is 15 residues long. The V gene lost 2 bases and the J gene lost 0 bases, with 7 bases spanning the gap. The DNA for the CDR3 is TGTGCCAGCAGTTTATACAGGCCGAACACCGGGGAGCTGTTTTTT. Amino acid sequence: CASSLYRPNTGELFF.

This clonotype was seen at least ten times. The chain couples TRBV28 to TRBJ1-1; D remains unclear. CDR3 length: 13 residues. V dropped 2 bases and J dropped 3 bases, with 7 bases sitting between them. Germline assignment: CDR1 MDHEN and CDR2 SYDVKM. The CDR3 here is CASSLIGDTEAFF. As DNA, the CDR3 is TGTGCCAGCAGTTTAATTGGCGACACTGAAGCTTTCTTT.

In this sample, this clonotype turned up many times. This chain joins TRBV28 and TRBJ2-5; 9 bases match TRBD2. V lost 7 bases, J lost 7 bases, and 13 bases stayed unmatched. The germline V gene has CDR1 MDHEN and CDR2 SYDVKM. The CDR3 runs 15 residues. Here the CDR3 DNA reads TGTGCCAGCATCCCTTTCGCTAGCGGGAAAGGGACCCAGTACTTC. As protein: CASIPFASGKGTQYF.

The chain employs TRBV20-1 and TRBJ2-5; no reliable D call. V was shortened by 2 bases and J by 2 bases, with 6 bases between the two germline ends. Germline V CDR1 and CDR2: DFQATT, SNEGSKA (reference sequence). This CDR3 is 12 amino acids long. CDR3 sequence: CSARFLQETQYF. In DNA form, the CDR3 reads TGCAGTGCTAGATTCTTACAAGAGACCCAGTACTTC.

This clonotype has a count of ten or more. The chain joins TRBV29-1 to TRBJ1-1; the D gene is possibly TRBD1 (6 bases). This CDR3 comprises 14 residues. Trimming removed 5 bases from V and 6 bases from J, with 19 bases in between. CDR1 and CDR2 from the germline V gene are SQVTM and ANQGSEA. The DNA of the CDR3 is TGCAGCGTTCACGTGGAAGGACAGAGCCCTGAAGCTTTCTTT. It yields the protein CSVHVEGQSPEAFF.

This clonotype came up a few times. The chain uses TRBV12-3 or TRBV12-4 and TRBJ1-5, with D maybe TRBD1 (5 bases). The V and J ends lost 3 bases and 9 bases respectively, with 15 bases between them. The CDR3 totals 14 residues. This CDR3 reads CASSLATVARPQHF. CDR3 coding DNA: TGTGCCAGCAGTTTGGCGACAGTTGCTCGGCCCCAGCATTTT.

V gene TRBV15 combines with J gene TRBJ2-7; D call uncertain. Trimming cost V 0 bases and J 2 bases, with 8 bases left between them. CDR3 length equals 14 residues. From germline, CDR1 is LNHNV and CDR2 YYDKDF (reference sequence). The CDR3 DNA reads TGTGCCACCAGCAGAGATCAGGTAACCTACGAGCAGTACTTC. Amino acids: CATSRDQVTYEQYF. Variable domain in full (rest from reference TRBV15 and TRBJ2-7): DAMVIQNPRYQVTQFGKPVTLSCSQTLNHNVMYWYQQKSSQAPKLLFHYYDKDFNNEADTPDNFQSRRPNTSFCFLDIRSPGLGDTAMYLCATSRDQVTYEQYFGPGTRLTVT.

This clonotype showed up just a few times. This chain joins TRBV5-4 and TRBJ1-3; D uncertain. Trimming left V 3 bases short and J 0 bases short, with 10 bases between. CDR1 and CDR2 (germline): SGHNT, YYREEE (reference sequence). This CDR3 has 15 amino acids. As DNA, the CDR3 is TGTGCCAGCAGCTACCGCTCCAGCTCTGGAAACACCATATATTTT. Protein sequence: CASSYRSSSGNTIYF.

This clonotype has at least ten counts. V usage is TRBV9 and J usage is TRBJ2-3; no clear D gene. The CDR3 runs 13 residues. Germline V CDR1 and CDR2: SGDLS, YYNGEE. The V end was cut by 4 bases, the J end by 2 bases, with 8 bases between. CDR3 amino acids: CASSPLNTDTQYF. The CDR3 DNA follows: TGTGCCAGCAGCCCCCTTAACACAGATACGCAGTATTTT.

V and J are TRBV28 and TRBJ1-1; TRBD1 might be the D (6 bases). The V gene's germline CDR1 is MDHEN and CDR2 SYDVKM. The CDR3 spans 14 residues. V lost 4 bases and J lost 1, with 10 bases in between. Written as DNA, the CDR3 is TGTGCCAGCAGTTCGACGACAGGGAACACTGAAGCTTTCTTT. Its protein is CASSSTTGNTEAFF.

This chain connects TRBV6-5 to TRBJ2-3, with 7 bases aligning to TRBD2. Germline lookup yields CDR1 MNHEY and CDR2 SVGAGI. The ends lost 4 bases at V and 2 bases at J; junction bases unmatched: 12. The CDR3 runs to 17 residues. The CDR3 DNA is TGTGCCAGCAGTTTCCTGACTACCGCGGGGGACACAGATACGCAGTATTTT. Translated, it gives CASSFLTTAGDTDTQYF.